The 24 T cell receptor beta chains listed next were all sequenced from one sample in a study of HIV-infected children after antiretroviral therapy interruption. A 3' RACE protocol on RNA, with unique molecular identifiers, produced the TCR library. TCRdb ran MiXCR on the 3' RACE reads and lists one entry per CDR3 protein. The sample shows about 40,000 distinct CDR3 sequences, around 7% of them seen only once. Documented treatment: PENTA 11 planned treatment interruption arm or continuous ART arm. Sequencing was performed on CD45RA+ CD4+ T cells from PBMCs, pooled from several time points, taken from a donor given antiretroviral therapy, either interrupted or continuous. The subset: naive CD4+ CD45RA+ CD45RO- T cells. The receptors come from a pool of human donors with HIV.

This clonotype was observed a handful of times. V and J are TRBV6-1 and TRBJ1-5; 7 nucleotides agree with TRBD1. Unmatched junction bases numbered 9, after V lost 7 bases and J lost 3 bases. The CDR3 totals 15 residues. The germline V gene has CDR1 MNHNS and CDR2 SASEGT. The CDR3 DNA reads as TGTGCCAGCACGGAGGGGGCGAGGATCAATCAGCCCCAGCATTTT. Translated, it gives CASTEGARINQPQHF.

Ten or more counts support this clonotype. The chain links TRBV7-2 to TRBJ2-3, with 10 bases lining up with TRBD1. With V trimmed by 6 bases and J by 3 bases, 0 bases remained unmatched. The CDR3 loop spans 13 amino acids. The germline V gene encodes CDR1 SGHTA and CDR2 FQGNSA. Written as DNA, the CDR3 is TGTGCCAGCAGGGGACAGGGGACAGATACGCAGTATTTT. Translated: CASRGQGTDTQYF.

The chain joins TRBV10-3 to TRBJ2-2; TRBD2 is a possible D gene (5 bases). The germline CDR1 and CDR2 sequences are ENHRY and SYGVKD. V was trimmed by 7 bases and J by 4 bases, leaving 7 bases between them. The length of the CDR3 is 12 residues. In DNA, the CDR3 is TGTGCCATCAACGGGGTCACCGGGGAGCTGTTTTTT. Protein sequence: CAINGVTGELFF.

This clonotype showed up just a few times. The V call is TRBV5-1, the J call TRBJ2-1, with TRBD2 identical over 9 bases. Germline-derived CDR1 and CDR2 are SGHRS and YFSETQ. The CDR3 loop spans 15 amino acids. Trimming at V came to 4 bases and at J to 6 bases, leaving 8 bases not matched to a gene. The CDR3 region has the DNA TGCGCCAGCAGCGAGACTAGCGGACAATTCAATGAGCAGTTCTTC. Encoded protein: CASSETSGQFNEQFF. The whole variable domain, remainder taken from reference TRBV5-1 and TRBJ2-1, is KAGVTQTPRYLIKTRGQQVTLSCSPISGHRSVSWYQQTPGQGLQFLFEYFSETQRNKGNFPGRFSGRQFSNSRSEMNVSTLELGDSALYLCASSETSGQFNEQFFGPGTRLTVL.

This clonotype is termed medium-sized (0.01 to 0.1%). The V gene is TRBV6-6, the J gene TRBJ1-4, with 8 bases matching TRBD1. With 2 bases clipped from V and 8 bases from J, the junction kept 7 bases outside the gene matches. The length of the CDR3 is 15 residues. Germline loops: CDR1 MNHNY, CDR2 SVGAGI (reference sequence). The CDR3 nucleotides read TGTGCCAGCAGTTACCCGGACAGGGTACAGGAAAAACTGTTTTTT. This gives the protein CASSYPDRVQEKLFF.

There are many counts of this clonotype. The V and J genes are TRBV12-3 or TRBV12-4 and TRBJ2-3; the D gene is possibly TRBD1 (6 bases). The CDR3 has 12 amino acids. V lost 5 bases and J 5 bases, leaving 8 bases between the germline ends. CDR3 DNA sequence: TGTGCCAGCAGTCAGGGGATAGATACGCAGTATTTT. This gives the protein CASSQGIDTQYF.

This clonotype was seen at least ten times. The chain joins TRBV2 to TRBJ1-5; a weak D match, TRBD1 (5 bases). V shed 5 bases and J shed 2 bases, with 13 bases lying between them. The CDR3 runs to 15 residues. CDR1 is SNHLY, CDR2 FYNNEI, per germline. The CDR3 sequence is CASSPQGFGNQPQHF. The CDR3, as DNA: TGTGCCAGCAGTCCGCAGGGTTTTGGCAATCAGCCCCAGCATTTT.

This clonotype occurred many times. The chain has TRBV5-1 and TRBJ2-7; the match to TRBD2 covers 8 bases. Trimming cost V 1 base and J 5 bases; bases outside gene matches: 5. The CDR3 is 14 residues long. In germline, CDR1 is SGHRS, CDR2 YFSETQ. CDR3 region: CASSLPREGHEQYF. The CDR3, as DNA: TGCGCCAGCAGCTTGCCCCGGGAGGGGCACGAGCAGTACTTC.

This clonotype was counted many times. The chain carries TRBV12-3 or TRBV12-4 and TRBJ2-5, with TRBD2 identical over 10 bases. The V segment lost 4 bases and the J segment 8 bases; nucleotides outside the gene matches: 10. The CDR3 has 15 residues. This CDR3 is CASSSDPSGGLTQYF. DNA for the CDR3: TGTGCCAGCAGTTCAGACCCTAGCGGGGGCCTAACCCAGTACTTC.

The chain couples TRBV12-3 or TRBV12-4 to TRBJ1-5; a weak D match, TRBD1 (5 bases). The CDR3 extends over 13 amino acids. Trimming stripped 6 bases from V and 10 bases from J, with 16 bases between. The CDR3 region is CASSGTGPGPQHF. The CDR3 DNA sequence: TGTGCCAGCAGCGGGACGGGACCGGGACCCCAGCATTTT.

This clonotype was seen at least ten times. The rearrangement joins TRBV7-9 to TRBJ1-6, with TRBD1 matching over 7 bases. V lost 5 bases, J lost 7 bases, and 8 bases stayed unmatched. CDR1 is SEHNR, CDR2 FQNEAQ, per germline (reference sequence). There are 15 residues in the CDR3. The CDR3 coding sequence is TGTGCCAGCAGCCACCGGGACAGCCCGAATTCACCCCTCCACTTT. Protein product: CASSHRDSPNSPLHF.

This clonotype was detected ten times or more. The chain carries TRBV9 and TRBJ2-1; the D gene is possibly TRBD1 (5 bases). The CDR3 is 15 residues long. Germline V gives CDR1 SGDLS, CDR2 YYNGEE. V dropped 2 bases and J dropped 3 bases, with 12 bases sitting between them. The CDR3 loop is CASSVFQGVYNEQFF. The CDR3 DNA follows: TGTGCCAGCAGCGTGTTTCAAGGGGTCTACAATGAGCAGTTCTTC.

This clonotype was counted many times. The chain joins TRBV28 to TRBJ2-7; D not resolved. The germline gives CDR1 MDHEN, CDR2 SYDVKM. The CDR3 length is 14 residues. Trimming pared 5 bases from V and 9 bases from J, leaving 20 bases between. In DNA, the CDR3 is TGTGCCAGCAGTCCCGGGCAGGCCTATTTCGGGCAGTACTTC. It specifies CASSPGQAYFGQYF.

This clonotype has a count of ten or more. The chain employs TRBV6-1 and TRBJ1-5; 8 bases match TRBD1. Germline lookup yields CDR1 MNHNS and CDR2 SASEGT. Unmatched junction bases numbered 10, after V lost 6 bases and J lost 6 bases. CDR3 length equals 15 residues. CDR3 in DNA: TGTGCCAGCAGGATAAGGGCAGGGGGCTCTCAGCCCCAGCATTTT. As protein: CASRIRAGGSQPQHF.

This clonotype was observed at least ten times. This chain connects TRBV29-1 to TRBJ2-3, with D possibly matching TRBD2 (5 bases). The CDR3 spans 15 residues. Germline CDR1 and CDR2: SQVTM and ANQGSEA. The ends were cut back, 4 bases at V and 2 bases at J, with 16 bases in the middle. The DNA for the CDR3 is TGCAGCGTTGTCAGGTCGGGAACTGACACAGATACGCAGTATTTT. It is translated as CSVVRSGTDTDTQYF.

This clonotype was recorded at least ten times. The rearrangement links TRBV6-2 or TRBV6-3 to TRBJ1-5, with a tentative D call TRBD1 (6 bases). Trimming took 6 bases from V and 2 from J, leaving 11 bases between them. Looked up from germline, CDR1 is MNHEY and CDR2 is SVGEGT. The length of the CDR3 is 14 residues. The CDR3 nucleotides are TGTGCCAGCAGACCCCGGACAGGCAATCAGCCCCAGCATTTT. Protein sequence: CASRPRTGNQPQHF.

This clonotype was picked up many times. J is TRBJ2-2 and V is TRBV24-1, with D perhaps TRBD2 (6 bases). Germline CDR1 is KGHDR and CDR2 is SFDVKD. The CDR3 runs 14 residues. V lost 5 bases and J lost 4, with 10 bases in between. CDR3 protein: CATSGRASTGELFF. The CDR3 nucleotides are TGTGCCACCAGTGGGAGGGCTAGCACCGGGGAGCTGTTTTTT.

This clonotype appeared a few times. The gene calls are TRBV20-1 and TRBJ1-1; the D is unclear. The CDR3 is 10 residues long. CDR1 and CDR2 (germline): DFQATT, SNEGSKA (reference sequence). Trimming cost V 5 bases and J 2 bases, with 3 bases left between them. CDR3 amino acids: CSAPNTEAFF. In DNA form, the CDR3 reads TGCAGTGCTCCCAACACTGAAGCTTTCTTT.

In this sample, this clonotype turned up many times. The germline gene is not matched at one end of the junction; a read error may be the cause. The chain joins TRBV19 to TRBJ2-5; perhaps D is TRBD1 or TRBD2 (5 bases each). This CDR3 spans 13 amino acids. CDR1 LNHDA and CDR2 SQIVND come from the germline V gene (reference sequence). The CDR3 spells CASSLWDQDTQYF. The CDR3 DNA follows: TGTGCCAGCAGTCTCTGGGACCAAGACACCCAGTACTTT.

V usage is TRBV10-3 and J usage is TRBJ2-7; D is unresolved. Trimming stripped 2 bases from V and 3 bases from J, with 5 bases between. The CDR3 length is 12 residues. Germline CDR1 ENHRY, CDR2 SYGVKD. CDR3 in amino acids: CAISEGDYEQYF. Here the CDR3 DNA reads TGTGCCATCAGTGAGGGGGACTACGAGCAGTACTTC.

This clonotype was seen many times. The chain couples TRBV20-1 to TRBJ2-3; 8 positions agree with TRBD1. CDR3 length: 12 residues. The junction had 9 bases not matched to a gene; V was cut back by 2 bases and J by 14 bases. Germline CDR1 and CDR2: DFQATT and SNEGSKA (reference sequence). CDR3 sequence: CSARQGAYYPYF. The CDR3 nucleotides read TGCAGTGCTAGACAGGGGGCGTATTATCCGTATTTT.

This clonotype showed up many times. A junction boundary mismatches the germline segment, possibly from a read error. CDR3 residues: CASSQTGGRGQDTQYF. DNA for the CDR3: TGTGCCAGCAGTCAGACTGGGGGGAGAGGCCAAGACACCCAGTACTTT. The chain has TRBV19 and TRBJ2-5; D perhaps matches TRBD2 (6 bases). The germline V gene encodes CDR1 LNHDA and CDR2 SQIVND (reference sequence). The CDR3 sequence is 16 residues long.

This clonotype has ten or more counts. The chain's CDR3 is CSANPRGTDTQYF. The DNA for the CDR3 is TGCAGTGCTAACCCTAGAGGAACAGATACGCAGTATTTT. V usage is TRBV20-1 and J usage is TRBJ2-3; D is ambiguous. Germline V gives CDR1 DFQATT, CDR2 SNEGSKA (reference sequence). This CDR3 contains 13 residues. V gave up 4 bases and J gave up 3 bases, with 11 bases separating them.

This clonotype came up many times. This chain links TRBV28 with TRBJ1-2, with D uncertain. Germline V gene sequence: CDR1 MDHEN, CDR2 SYDVKM. This CDR3 spans 12 amino acids. V was clipped by 10 bases and J by 4 bases, with 13 bases between them. CDR3 sequence reads: CATSEGGYGYTF. CDR3 sequence (DNA): TGTGCCACCTCGGAGGGCGGCTATGGCTACACCTTC.